Detailed here is one TCR beta chain. Its antigen is undetermined. Extraction of RNA preceded its reverse transcription into cDNA, which served as the sequencing template. Some clones are missing from TCRdb's copy, which holds only in-frame ones; the method was immunoSEQ multiplex PCR. The sample has fewer than 350,000 clones, 58% seen once. The sample belongs to a study of CD8+ T cells in alopecia areata. Background on the study: Percent of scalp involved defined treated patients' severity scores.

V was clipped by 3 bases and J by 5 bases, with 13 bases between them. This CDR3 spans 14 amino acids. CDR1 is MNHEY and CDR2 is SMNVEV in the germline V gene (reference sequence). As for treatment: oral pan-JAK inhibitor, 5-10 mg twice daily. The study team obtained lesional scalp punch biopsies and peripheral blood from alopecia areata patients. Study-level results: Resident alphabeta T cells of normal skin are also sequenced in scalp samples. The study found that many expanded lesional clones persisted in scalp and blood during tofacitinib.

The sample here was CD4+ T cells sorted from blood, taken at week 24, from a patient treated with tofacitinib. The chain uses TRBV27 and TRBJ2-5; TRBD1 is a possible D gene (5 bases). This receptor was obtained from a human donor with alopecia areata. Written as DNA, the CDR3 is TGTGCCAGCAGTTTTAGCAGGGTAGAGGAGACCCAGTACTTC. Protein sequence: CASSFSRVEETQYF.